Listed here are 27 T cell receptor beta chains from one sample, sequenced in a study of cytotoxic CD8 clonotypes in ibrutinib-treated CLL. Repertoires were generated with immunoSEQ multiplex PCR, while TCRdb's copy carries only in-frame clones and drops some. The table includes 150,000 to 200,000 clones, more than 70% detected once. The sample was PBMCs, taken at disease progression, from a patient treated with ibrutinib. The receptors here all came from a human donor with chronic lymphocytic leukemia.

The V and J genes are TRBV4-1 and TRBJ2-1; no definite D call. CDR1 and CDR2 (germline): MGHRA, YSYEKL. Deletions cut 0 bases from V and 8 bases from J, with 11 bases between. This CDR3 has 14 residues. CDR3 sequence reads: CASSQDPDLDEQFF. The CDR3 nucleotides read TGCGCCAGCAGCCAAGATCCGGATTTGGATGAGCAGTTCTTC.

V gene TRBV18 combines with J gene TRBJ2-5; no reliable D call. The ends were cut back, 4 bases at V and 1 base at J, with 7 bases in the middle. Germline CDR1 KGHSH, CDR2 LQKENI. The CDR3 extends over 13 amino acids. CDR3 region: CASSRTAQETQYF. The CDR3 DNA is TGTGCCAGCTCACGAACGGCCCAAGAGACCCAGTACTTC.

The chain has TRBV5-1 and TRBJ2-1, with TRBD2 identical over 10 bases. Germline V lookup: CDR1 SGHRS, CDR2 YFSETQ. This CDR3 is built from 16 residues. V gave up 0 bases and J gave up 8 bases; unmatched junction bases: 8. The CDR3 here is CASSLDLAGEIDEQFF. CDR3 DNA: TGCGCCAGCAGCTTGGATCTAGCGGGAGAAATCGATGAGCAGTTCTTC.

The DNA for the CDR3 is TGTGCCAGCAGTGAATTACGCGGGGGGTACAATGAGCAGTTCTTC. It translates to CASSELRGGYNEQFF. This chain uses TRBV25-1 with TRBJ2-1; 8 bases are shared with TRBD2. The CDR3 has 15 amino acids. Germline V gene sequence: CDR1 MGHDK, CDR2 SYGVNS. V dropped 1 base and J dropped 4; count of bases not matched to a gene: 3.

This clone came up a few times. This rearrangement joins TRBV27 to TRBJ1-5, with 7 bases aligning to TRBD1. The CDR3 has 15 amino acids. Trimming removed 4 bases from V and 1 base from J; junction bases left unmatched: 4. Germline-derived CDR1 and CDR2 are MNHEY and SMNVEV (reference sequence). The CDR3 sequence is CASSWTGYSNQPQHF. The DNA of the CDR3 is TGTGCCAGCAGTTGGACAGGTTACAGCAATCAGCCCCAGCATTTT.

The chain uses TRBV5-1 and TRBJ2-7, with D tentatively TRBD1 (5 bases). The CDR3 has 14 amino acids. CDR1 and CDR2 from the germline V gene are SGHRS and YFSETQ. V gave up 5 bases and J gave up 4 bases, with 16 bases separating them. The CDR3 coding sequence is TGCGCCAGCAGACCCGAGCAGGGTTTTTACGAGCAGTACTTC. The encoded protein is CASRPEQGFYEQYF. Based on the CDR3 plus reference TRBV5-1 and TRBJ2-7, the full variable domain is KAGVTQTPRYLIKTRGQQVTLSCSPISGHRSVSWYQQTPGQGLQFLFEYFSETQRNKGNFPGRFSGRQFSNSRSEMNVSTLELGDSALYLCASRPEQGFYEQYFGPGTRLTVT.

V usage is TRBV19 and J usage is TRBJ2-2; possible D gene TRBD2, 5 bases. Between the trimmed V and J ends, which lost 7 bases and 3 bases, there was a span of 6 bases. The germline gives CDR1 LNHDA, CDR2 SQIVND (reference sequence). This CDR3 has 12 residues. For the CDR3, the DNA is TGTGCCAGTATGGGAGACACCGGGGAGCTGTTTTTT. It translates to CASMGDTGELFF.

The chain uses TRBV5-4 and TRBJ2-1, with D hard to call. Germline CDR1 reads SGHNT; CDR2 reads YYREEE (reference sequence). V dropped 4 bases and J dropped 2 bases, with 13 bases sitting between them. The CDR3 is 15 residues long. The CDR3 DNA is TGTGCCAGCAGCCTTGGATCGCCAGCCTACAATGAGCAGTTCTTC. This translates into CASSLGSPAYNEQFF. The complete variable domain, with remaining parts taken from reference TRBV5-4 and TRBJ2-1, reads ETGVTQSPTHLIKTRGQQVTLRCSSQSGHNTVSWYQQALGQGPQFIFQYYREEENGRGNFPPRFSGLQFPNYSSELNVNALELDDSALYLCASSLGSPAYNEQFFGPGTRLTVL.

V and J are TRBV15 and TRBJ1-1; D is possibly TRBD1 (5 bases). Germline V gene lookup returns CDR1 LNHNV and CDR2 YYDKDF (reference sequence). Trimming shortened V by 3 bases and J by 1 base, and 12 bases separated the two germline ends. The CDR3 extends over 15 amino acids. The CDR3 region is CATSSQGGWNTEAFF. The CDR3 DNA reads TGTGCCACCAGCAGCCAGGGAGGGTGGAACACTGAAGCTTTCTTT.

This rearrangement joins TRBV2 to TRBJ1-3; TRBD1 matches 8 bases. From germline, CDR1 is SNHLY and CDR2 FYNNEI. The length of the CDR3 is 14 residues. J lost 4 bases, V lost 6 bases, and 5 bases had no gene match. The CDR3 spells CASRGQGPGNTIYF. The CDR3 bases are TGTGCCAGCAGAGGACAGGGCCCGGGAAACACCATATATTTT. The full variable domain, with the rest looked up from reference TRBV2 and TRBJ1-3, is EPEVTQTPSHQVTQMGQEVILRCVPISNHLYFYWYRQILGQKVEFLVSFYNNEISEKSEIFDDQFSVERPDGSNFTLKIRSTKLEDSAMYFCASRGQGPGNTIYFGEGSWLTVV.

The V gene is TRBV7-3, the J gene TRBJ1-2; 8 bases map to TRBD1. After removal of 3 bases from V and 4 bases from J, the junction contained 4 bases not matched to a gene. The germline gives CDR1 SGHTA, CDR2 FQGTGA. This CDR3 spans 14 amino acids. CDR3 protein: CASSLQGAGYGYTF. In DNA, the CDR3 is TGTGCCAGCAGCTTGCAGGGGGCTGGCTATGGCTACACCTTC.

V gene TRBV5-5 combines with J gene TRBJ2-7; 11 bases map to TRBD1. Germline trimming cut 3 bases from V and 1 base from J; bases unmatched to any gene: 6. CDR3 length: 16 residues. Germline loops: CDR1 SGHKS, CDR2 YYEKEE (reference sequence). The CDR3 region is CASSWGQGGLSYEQYF. CDR3 in DNA: TGTGCCAGCAGCTGGGGACAGGGGGGATTATCCTACGAGCAGTACTTC.

The V call is TRBV2, the J call TRBJ1-4, with D hard to call. The CDR3 covers 11 residues. The V end was cut by 8 bases, the J end by 4 bases, with 5 bases between. CDR1 is SNHLY, CDR2 FYNNEI, per germline. CDR3 protein: CASGNNEKLFF. For the CDR3, the DNA is TGTGCCAGCGGTAATAATGAAAAACTGTTTTTT. Full variable domain (missing parts from reference TRBV2 and TRBJ1-4): EPEVTQTPSHQVTQMGQEVILRCVPISNHLYFYWYRQILGQKVEFLVSFYNNEISEKSEIFDDQFSVERPDGSNFTLKIRSTKLEDSAMYFCASGNNEKLFFGSGTQLSVL.

This chain links TRBV7-2 with TRBJ2-7, with D perhaps matching TRBD2 (5 bases). Deletions cut 0 bases from V and 5 bases from J, with 14 bases between. Germline V gene sequence: CDR1 SGHTA, CDR2 FQGNSA. The CDR3 has 15 amino acids. This CDR3 is CASSLAYVEVDEQYF. CDR3 coding DNA: TGTGCCAGCAGCTTAGCGTATGTGGAGGTGGACGAGCAGTACTTC.

The V and J genes are TRBV5-1 and TRBJ2-1; the match to TRBD2 covers 15 bases. The trim removed 4 bases at V and 8 bases at J, leaving 7 bases unmatched. The V gene's germline CDR1 is SGHRS and CDR2 YFSETQ. The CDR3 is 16 amino acids. In DNA form, the CDR3 reads TGCGCCAGCAGCCCCGCCGGGACTAGCGGGAGGTATGAGCAGTTCTTC. The encoded protein is CASSPAGTSGRYEQFF.

The chain has TRBV9 and TRBJ2-2, with a possible D match to TRBD2 (5 bases). The CDR3 has 16 amino acids. The V and J ends lost 4 bases and 5 bases respectively, with 18 bases between them. CDR1 and CDR2 (germline): SGDLS, YYNGEE. This chain's CDR3 is CASSPPGRETTGELFF. CDR3 sequence (DNA): TGTGCCAGCAGCCCACCCGGTAGGGAGACGACCGGGGAGCTGTTTTTT.

This sequence joins TRBV7-6 and TRBJ2-7; TRBD1 matches 8 bases. CDR1 SGHVS and CDR2 FNYEAQ come from the germline V gene. V trimming: 5 bases; J trimming: 3 bases; junction bases outside the gene matches: 21. The CDR3 is 19 amino acids. The CDR3: CASSIHYSARDRNYYEQYF. In nucleotides, the CDR3 is TGTGCCAGCAGCATACATTACTCGGCCCGGGACAGGAATTACTACGAGCAGTACTTC.

The V and J genes are TRBV9 and TRBJ2-5, with 11 bases matching TRBD2. From germline, CDR1 is SGDLS and CDR2 YYNGEE. The V gene end was trimmed by 4 bases and the J gene end by 1 base; junction bases not matched to a gene: 6. CDR3 length equals 16 residues. The CDR3 is CASSSRLAGTQETQYF. In DNA form, the CDR3 reads TGTGCCAGCAGCTCCAGACTAGCGGGGACCCAAGAGACCCAGTACTTC.

This chain connects TRBV7-3 to TRBJ2-1; TRBD2 aligns across 15 bases. The V segment lost 4 bases and the J segment 12 bases; nucleotides outside the gene matches: 4. The CDR3 loop spans 14 amino acids. CDR1 is SGHTA and CDR2 is FQGTGA in the germline V gene. The CDR3 DNA is TGTGCCAGCAGCTCAGGACTAGCGGGAGGGCCGCAGTTCTTC. Encoded protein: CASSSGLAGGPQFF.

The rearrangement joins TRBV2 to TRBJ2-7; D perhaps matches TRBD1 (5 bases). The germline CDR1 and CDR2 sequences are SNHLY and FYNNEI. V lost 0 bases and J 6 bases, leaving 9 bases between the germline ends. The CDR3 contains 13 residues. The DNA for the CDR3 is TGTGCCAGCAGTGAAGCAGGGGTGGGCGAGCAGTACTTC. Its translation: CASSEAGVGEQYF.

The J gene is TRBJ2-2, the V gene TRBV30; 7 positions match TRBD2. Trimming removed 3 bases from V and 8 bases from J; junction bases left unmatched: 6. From germline, CDR1 is GTSNPN and CDR2 SVGIG (reference sequence). The CDR3 totals 13 residues. CDR3: CAWRFAGAGELFF. CDR3 bases: TGTGCCTGGAGGTTCGCGGGAGCGGGGGAGCTGTTTTTT.

The rearrangement uses TRBV5-1 and TRBJ1-5, with 8 positions matching TRBD1. The CDR3 has 15 residues. In germline, CDR1 is SGHRS, CDR2 YFSETQ. The V and J ends lost 3 bases and 1 base, in that order; junction bases with no gene match: 3. In DNA form, the CDR3 reads TGCGCCAGCAGCTGGGGGACAGGCAGCAATCAGCCCCAGCATTTT. Translating gives CASSWGTGSNQPQHF.

The V call is TRBV11-2, the J call TRBJ2-7, with 7 positions matching TRBD2. Germline loops: CDR1 SGHAT, CDR2 FQNNGV. The CDR3 covers 18 residues. The V segment lost 0 bases and the J segment 3 bases; nucleotides outside the gene matches: 14. CDR3 amino acids: CASSLDLSGRGGSYEQYF. Written as DNA, the CDR3 is TGTGCCAGCAGCTTAGATCTCTCGGGTAGGGGAGGGAGCTACGAGCAGTACTTC. Complete variable domain (other parts from reference TRBV11-2 and TRBJ2-7): EAGVAQSPRYKIIEKRQSVAFWCNPISGHATLYWYQQILGQGPKLLIQFQNNGVVDDSQLPKDRFSAERLKGVDSTLKIQPAKLEDSAVYLCASSLDLSGRGGSYEQYFGPGTRLTVT.

V is TRBV18 and J is TRBJ2-1; D is ambiguous. Trimming removed 6 bases from V and 0 bases from J, with 6 bases in between. The CDR3 spans 13 residues. CDR1 is KGHSH and CDR2 is LQKENI in the germline V gene. This chain's CDR3 is CASSRSSYNEQFF. In DNA form, the CDR3 reads TGTGCCAGCTCGCGTAGCTCCTACAATGAGCAGTTCTTC. The whole variable domain, remainder taken from reference TRBV18 and TRBJ2-1, is NAGVMQNPRHLVRRRGQEARLRCSPMKGHSHVYWYRQLPEEGLKFMVYLQKENIIDESGMPKERFSAEFPKEGPSILRIQQVVRGDSAAYFCASSRSSYNEQFFGPGTRLTVL.

This clone occurred once. The chain carries TRBV7-6 and TRBJ2-1; no firm D call. The CDR3 loop spans 16 amino acids. In germline, CDR1 is SGHVS, CDR2 FNYEAQ. Trimming shortened V by 5 bases and J by 0 bases, and 14 bases separated the two germline ends. The CDR3 bases are TGTGCCAGCAGCCTACTTACCCCCAGCTCCTACAATGAGCAGTTCTTC. Its translation is CASSLLTPSSYNEQFF.

The chain employs TRBV2 and TRBJ1-4, with TRBD1 as a possible D gene (5 bases). The CDR3 extends over 15 amino acids. The germline V gene has CDR1 SNHLY and CDR2 FYNNEI. With 7 bases removed from V and 0 bases from J, the gap between germline ends came to 12 bases. CDR3 in DNA: TGTGCCAGCACCCAGGGTGGGGCAACTAATGAAAAACTGTTTTTT. It specifies CASTQGGATNEKLFF.

CDR3 coding DNA: TGTGCCAGCAGAAACAGGGATACTGGGGCCAACGTCCTGACTTTC. It translates to CASRNRDTGANVLTF. The V call is TRBV6-5, the J call TRBJ2-6, with D tentatively TRBD1 (6 bases). CDR3 length: 15 amino acids. Per germline, CDR1 MNHEY and CDR2 SVGAGI. V dropped 6 bases and J dropped 2 bases, with 11 bases sitting between them.